One sample yielded the 2 T cell receptor beta chains listed below, sequenced in a study of response to subunit inactivated influenza vaccine. TCRdb itself ran the RT-PCR reads through MiXCR, one entry per CDR3 protein. The table shows about 650,000 distinct CDR3 sequences, with 15% to 17% occurring only once. The source material was PBMCs from blood, sampled 11 to 12 days after vaccination. The receptors stem from a man aged 50 or older who received an inactivated influenza vaccine.

The J gene is TRBJ2-5, the V gene TRBV12-3 or TRBV12-4; a possible D gene is TRBD1 (7 bases). The CDR3 is made up of 15 amino acids. V lost 8 bases to trimming and J lost 3 bases, with 19 bases between them. The CDR3 sequence: CASSEGDSKKETQYF. The CDR3 DNA reads as TGTGCCAGCTCGGAGGGGGACAGTAAAAAAGAGACCCAGTACTTC.

The table lists this clonotype with a few counts. This chain connects TRBV4-1 to TRBJ2-3; D not certain. This CDR3 contains 14 residues. CDR1 and CDR2 (germline): MGHRA, YSYEKL. V dropped 1 base and J dropped 2 bases, with 7 bases sitting between them. In DNA form, the CDR3 reads TGCGCCAGCAGCCAAGGGGCCTACACAGATACGCAGTATTTT. It encodes CASSQGAYTDTQYF.